This entry lists 11 T cell receptor beta chains sequenced from one sample in a study of blood T cell repertoires in COVID-19. Method: immunoSEQ multiplex PCR; TCRdb's copy keeps in-frame clones and lacks some. The table has about half a million clones, roughly 85% seen once. The specimen sequenced was peripheral blood. Receptor source: a human donor in a cohort sampled during active COVID-19.

The J gene is TRBJ2-2, the V gene TRBV11-3; 8 bases line up with TRBD1. This CDR3 is built from 14 residues. The germline gives CDR1 SGHNT, CDR2 YENEEA. J gave up 7 bases and V 5 bases, and 6 bases lay outside the gene matches. The CDR3 spells CASSLDRVGGELFF. For the CDR3, the DNA is TGTGCCAGCAGCCTGGACAGGGTGGGCGGGGAGCTGTTTTTT. The variable domain in full, with the rest retrieved from reference TRBV11-3 and TRBJ2-2, is EAGVVQSPRYKIIEKKQPVAFWCNPISGHNTLYWYLQNLGQGPELLIRYENEEAVDDSQLPKDRFSAERLKGVDSTLKIQPAELGDSAVYLCASSLDRVGGELFFGEGSRLTVL.

This clone was observed once. The V call is TRBV15, the J call TRBJ2-5, with D perhaps TRBD1 (5 bases). Germline lookup yields CDR1 LNHNV and CDR2 YYDKDF (reference sequence). This CDR3 is built from 16 residues. Trimming pared 1 base from V and 5 bases from J, leaving 17 bases between. This CDR3 reads CATSRVRRGGLETQYF. CDR3 nucleotides: TGTGCCACCAGCAGAGTTCGAAGGGGCGGTCTGGAGACCCAGTACTTC.

V usage is TRBV6-1 and J usage is TRBJ2-2; the match to TRBD2 covers 10 bases. This CDR3 spans 16 amino acids. CDR1 and CDR2 from the germline V gene are MNHNS and SASEGT. Trimming removed 4 bases from V and 1 base from J; junction bases left unmatched: 3. CDR3 amino acids: CASSGRTSGNTGELFF. The CDR3 DNA is TGTGCCAGCAGTGGTAGGACTAGCGGGAACACCGGGGAGCTGTTTTTT.

CDR3 amino acids: CASSSRLAGNEQFF. The CDR3 DNA sequence: TGTGCCAGCAGTTCGAGACTAGCTGGTAATGAGCAGTTCTTC. This chain joins TRBV6-2 or TRBV6-3 and TRBJ2-1, with 7 bases that match TRBD2. Germline V lookup: CDR1 MNHEY, CDR2 SVGEGT. This CDR3 region has 14 residues. V lost 4 bases and J lost 7; bases outside the gene matches: 7.

This clone was counted between two and nine times. The V and J genes are TRBV7-2 and TRBJ1-5; tentatively, D is TRBD1 (5 bases). The CDR3 runs 15 residues. In germline, CDR1 is SGHTA, CDR2 FQGNSA. V was cut by 1 base and J by 4 bases, with 11 bases left in between. DNA for the CDR3: TGTGCCAGCAGCTTAGGAAGACAGCCTAATCAGCCCCAGCATTTT. Its protein is CASSLGRQPNQPQHF.

As to this clone: This CDR3 is also generated by other DNA sequences in the sample. The rearrangement uses TRBV18 and TRBJ2-5; D perhaps matches TRBD2 (6 bases). Germline-derived CDR1 and CDR2 are KGHSH and LQKENI. The CDR3 is 12 residues long. Trimming shortened V by 2 bases and J by 5 bases, and 6 bases separated the two germline ends. The CDR3 DNA follows: TGTGCCAGCTCACCAGCGGGGGAGACCCAGTACTTC. Translated: CASSPAGETQYF. The variable domain in full, with the rest retrieved from reference TRBV18 and TRBJ2-5, is NAGVMQNPRHLVRRRGQEARLRCSPMKGHSHVYWYRQLPEEGLKFMVYLQKENIIDESGMPKERFSAEFPKEGPSILRIQQVVRGDSAAYFCASSPAGETQYFGPGTRLLVL.

V usage is TRBV5-1 and J usage is TRBJ2-3, with 9 bases that match TRBD1. From germline, CDR1 is SGHRS and CDR2 YFSETQ. This CDR3 is 17 amino acids long. The trim removed 0 bases at V and 0 bases at J, leaving 5 bases unmatched. The CDR3 reads CASSLGRTGESTDTQYF. The CDR3 DNA reads as TGCGCCAGCAGCTTGGGGAGGACAGGGGAAAGCACAGATACGCAGTATTTT. Based on the CDR3 plus reference TRBV5-1 and TRBJ2-3, the full variable domain is KAGVTQTPRYLIKTRGQQVTLSCSPISGHRSVSWYQQTPGQGLQFLFEYFSETQRNKGNFPGRFSGRQFSNSRSEMNVSTLELGDSALYLCASSLGRTGESTDTQYFGPGTRLTVL.

The rearrangement links TRBV28 to TRBJ2-7, with TRBD2 matching over 7 bases. V shed 4 bases and J 0 bases; nucleotides not matched to a gene: 6. Germline CDR1 reads MDHEN; CDR2 reads SYDVKM. The CDR3 loop spans 15 amino acids. CDR3 loop: CASSYRRTSSYEQYF. CDR3 DNA: TGTGCCAGCAGTTACAGGCGGACTAGCTCCTACGAGCAGTACTTC.

Note on this clone: A read error may produce the germline difference seen at one junction end. CDR3 nucleotides: TGTGCCAGCAGTATGACTAGCGTGGATAGGGTCTTC. It translates to CASSMTSVDRVF. This chain joins TRBV6-5 and TRBJ2-1; 8 bases line up with TRBD2. The CDR3 has 12 amino acids. CDR1 is MNHEY, CDR2 SVGAGI, per germline.

The chain couples TRBV15 to TRBJ2-4; 12 nucleotides match TRBD2. The junction had 7 bases not matched to a gene; V was cut back by 5 bases and J by 8 bases. The CDR3 loop spans 15 amino acids. Germline CDR1 and CDR2: LNHNV and YYDKDF (reference sequence). The CDR3 coding sequence is TGTGCCACCAGCTCGACTAGCGGGAGCTGGGACATTCAGTACTTC. Protein product: CATSSTSGSWDIQYF.

This clone was seen a handful of times. The V gene is TRBV3-1 (or the pseudogene TRBV3-2), the J gene TRBJ2-1, with D perhaps TRBD1 (6 bases). From germline, CDR1 is LGHDT and CDR2 YNNKEL (reference sequence). V was shortened by 0 bases and J by 4 bases, with 16 bases between the two germline ends. This CDR3 has 17 residues. CDR3 amino acids: CASSQDAHSRGYNEQFF. CDR3 bases: TGTGCCAGCAGCCAAGATGCGCACTCTAGGGGGTACAATGAGCAGTTCTTC.